Listed here are 25 T cell receptor beta chains from one sample, sequenced in a study of blood T cell repertoires in COVID-19. Clones were sequenced by immunoSEQ multiplex PCR, and TCRdb holds only the in-frame ones, with some missing. Found here are over 150,000 clones, roughly 80% of them singletons; the top ten hold roughly 3.5%. The specimen sequenced was PBMCs or T cells enriched from blood (not recorded which). The receptors originated from an older woman who had recovered from COVID-19.

This chain connects TRBV2 to TRBJ1-5, with D unresolved. The germline V gene has CDR1 SNHLY and CDR2 FYNNEI. The CDR3 runs to 13 residues. Trimming cost V 5 bases and J 6 bases, with 11 bases left between them. The CDR3: CASSREVGQPQHF. The CDR3 nucleotides are TGTGCCAGCAGTCGGGAGGTCGGTCAGCCCCAGCATTTT.

The rearrangement joins TRBV27 to TRBJ1-1; weak D call: TRBD1 (6 bases). V lost 6 bases to trimming and J lost 7 bases, with 15 bases between them. Germline lookup yields CDR1 MNHEY and CDR2 SMNVEV (reference sequence). The length of the CDR3 is 13 residues. CDR3: CASSSGEYDEAFF. The CDR3, as DNA: TGTGCCAGCAGCTCAGGGGAATATGATGAAGCTTTCTTT.

The V call is TRBV7-2, the J call TRBJ1-3; 7 nucleotides match TRBD1. This CDR3 is built from 16 residues. With V trimmed by 3 bases and J by 2 bases, 7 bases remained unmatched. CDR1 and CDR2 from the germline V gene are SGHTA and FQGNSA. Here the CDR3 reads CASSFRQGGAGNTIYF. CDR3 DNA: TGTGCCAGCAGCTTCCGACAGGGTGGGGCTGGAAACACCATATATTTT. Full variable domain (remainder filled in from reference TRBV7-2 and TRBJ1-3): GAGVSQSPSNKVTEKGKDVELRCDPISGHTALYWYRQSLGQGLEFLIYFQGNSAPDKSGLPSDRFSAERTGGSVSTLTIQRTQQEDSAVYLCASSFRQGGAGNTIYFGEGSWLTVV.

A remark on this clone: Other DNA sequences in this specimen translate into the identical CDR3. The chain couples TRBV29-1 to TRBJ2-6; D remains ambiguous. Between the trimmed V and J ends, which lost 5 bases and 0 bases, there was a span of 2 bases. This CDR3 is built from 12 residues. Germline V lookup: CDR1 SQVTM, CDR2 ANQGSEA. The CDR3 DNA reads TGCAGCGTTTACTCTGGGGCCAACGTCCTGACTTTC. Its translation: CSVYSGANVLTF.

The chain combines TRBV2 with TRBJ1-5, with D tentatively TRBD1 (5 bases). V lost 7 bases and J lost 5, with 18 bases in between. This CDR3 is 15 amino acids long. CDR1 and CDR2 (germline): SNHLY, FYNNEI. CDR3 in DNA: TGTGCCAGCAAGGTGTCTGGGGAAGGGGATCAGCCCCAGCATTTT. It encodes CASKVSGEGDQPQHF.

This chain uses TRBV5-6 with TRBJ2-2; D not resolved. The CDR3 runs 16 residues. CDR1 and CDR2 from the germline V gene are SGHDT and YYEEEE. V was clipped by 0 bases and J by 2 bases, with 11 bases between them. For the CDR3, the DNA is TGTGCCAGCAGCTTGGAGCCCCGAACCAACACCGGGGAGCTGTTTTTT. Amino acids: CASSLEPRTNTGELFF.

The V call is TRBV19, the J call TRBJ1-1, with D perhaps matching TRBD1 (6 bases). Germline assignment: CDR1 LNHDA and CDR2 SQIVND (reference sequence). V gave up 5 bases and J gave up 6 bases, with 10 bases separating them. The CDR3 has 12 residues. This chain's CDR3 is CASSARGAEAFF. Here the CDR3 DNA reads TGTGCCAGTAGTGCCAGGGGTGCTGAAGCTTTCTTT.

The chain combines TRBV29-1 with TRBJ2-7; D ambiguous. The germline CDR1 and CDR2 sequences are SQVTM and ANQGSEA. The CDR3 is made up of 13 amino acids. Between the trimmed V and J ends, which lost 1 base and 5 bases, there was a span of 12 bases. The CDR3 protein is CSVEGQAFHEQYF. The CDR3 bases are TGCAGCGTTGAAGGGCAGGCCTTCCACGAGCAGTACTTC.

This clone showed up just a few times. The sample has other DNA sequences that encode this CDR3 too. The chain links TRBV5-1 to TRBJ1-1, with D perhaps matching TRBD1 (6 bases). V lost 3 bases and J 1 base, leaving 7 bases between the germline ends. CDR1 SGHRS and CDR2 YFSETQ come from the germline V gene. The CDR3 extends over 13 amino acids. For the CDR3, the DNA is TGCGCCAGCAGCTCACAGGGGAACACTGAAGCTTTCTTT. Translated, it gives CASSSQGNTEAFF.

This chain uses TRBV10-2 with TRBJ2-1; 10 positions agree with TRBD1. The CDR3 extends over 15 amino acids. Per germline, CDR1 WSHSY and CDR2 SAAADI. Germline trimming cut 6 bases from V and 5 bases from J; bases unmatched to any gene: 7. In DNA, the CDR3 is TGCGCCAGCAGGCGACAGGGGGCGCGAGACAATGAGCAGTTCTTC. Translated, it gives CASRRQGARDNEQFF.

CDR3 bases: TGCGCCAGCAGCTGGACCGGGACTAACAATGAGCAGTTCTTC. Its protein product is CASSWTGTNNEQFF. The chain employs TRBV5-1 and TRBJ2-1; 7 bases fit TRBD2. V trimming: 3 bases; J trimming: 5 bases; junction bases outside the gene matches: 5. Germline-derived CDR1 and CDR2 are SGHRS and YFSETQ. The CDR3 is 14 amino acids.

The chain has TRBV6-5 and TRBJ2-7, with D possibly matching TRBD2 (6 bases). The CDR3 contains 14 residues. Looked up from germline, CDR1 is MNHEY and CDR2 is SVGAGI. Trimming shortened V by 2 bases and J by 2 bases, and 10 bases separated the two germline ends. CDR3 sequence: CASSYLPGAYEQYF. Written as DNA, the CDR3 is TGTGCCAGCAGTTACCTCCCGGGAGCCTACGAGCAGTACTTC.

V gene TRBV10-2 combines with J gene TRBJ1-1; D is unclear. Trimming took off 1 base at V and 3 bases at J, with 12 bases between the two ends. Germline V gene sequence: CDR1 WSHSY, CDR2 SAAADI. The CDR3 totals 15 residues. CDR3 DNA: TGCGCCAGCAGTGAGTTTGTCGAGGGATACACTGAAGCTTTCTTT. Its protein product is CASSEFVEGYTEAFF.

V and J are TRBV7-2 and TRBJ2-5, with TRBD2 as a possible D gene (5 bases). Germline CDR1 is SGHTA and CDR2 is FQGNSA. V dropped 2 bases and J dropped 3 bases, with 10 bases sitting between them. The CDR3 is 14 residues long. Here the CDR3 DNA reads TGTGCCAGCAGCTTATTTCCGAGGGAAGAGACCCAGTACTTC. This sequence encodes CASSLFPREETQYF.

The sample holds many counts of this clone. The chain couples TRBV5-1 to TRBJ1-2; 8 bases are shared with TRBD1. CDR1 and CDR2 from the germline V gene are SGHRS and YFSETQ. The CDR3 covers 13 residues. V was pared by 4 bases and J by 8 bases, with 7 bases of the junction left unmatched. The DNA for the CDR3 is TGCGCCAGCAGCCGCGGACAGGGAGGGGGCTACACCTTC. Translation: CASSRGQGGGYTF.

V usage is TRBV6-1 and J usage is TRBJ1-2; 11 bases fit TRBD1. The CDR3 totals 17 residues. Germline CDR1 MNHNS, CDR2 SASEGT. V dropped 4 bases and J dropped 3; count of bases not matched to a gene: 10. The CDR3 coding sequence is TGTGCCAGCAGTGTCCGGGACAGGGGGAAGAGGGACTATGGCTACACCTTC. Residues: CASSVRDRGKRDYGYTF.

The chain joins TRBV9 to TRBJ2-3, with 8 bases that match TRBD1. From germline, CDR1 is SGDLS and CDR2 YYNGEE. The length of the CDR3 is 16 residues. Trimming took 1 base from V and 5 from J; bases not matched to a gene: 9. CDR3 DNA sequence: TGTGCCAGCAGCGTAACTGTGACAGGGGAAGGAGATACGCAGTATTTT. This translates into CASSVTVTGEGDTQYF.

V usage is TRBV4-1 and J usage is TRBJ1-1, with D possibly matching TRBD1 (5 bases). This CDR3 comprises 15 residues. Per the germline V gene, CDR1 is MGHRA and CDR2 is YSYEKL. Trimming took off 3 bases at V and 1 base at J, with 12 bases between the two ends. CDR3 residues: CASSQRDLSNTEAFF. The CDR3 DNA follows: TGCGCCAGCAGCCAGCGGGACCTATCGAACACTGAAGCTTTCTTT.

This clone was observed once. The rearrangement uses TRBV4-2 and TRBJ1-4; a possible D gene is TRBD1 (5 bases). V was pared by 0 bases and J by 8 bases, with 13 bases between. The CDR3 length is 15 residues. The germline V gene encodes CDR1 LGHNA and CDR2 YNFKEQ. The CDR3 DNA follows: TGTGCCAGCAGCCAAGATCTGCAGGGAGGGGAAAAACTGTTTTTT. Translating gives CASSQDLQGGEKLFF.

This chain joins TRBV5-5 and TRBJ2-7; a possible D gene is TRBD1 (6 bases). V was pared by 6 bases and J by 2 bases, with 12 bases between. There are 13 residues in the CDR3. Looked up from germline, CDR1 is SGHKS and CDR2 is YYEKEE (reference sequence). As DNA, the CDR3 is TGTGCCAGCATGCTGACAGGCGCCTACGAGCAGTACTTC. Translated, it gives CASMLTGAYEQYF.

The rearrangement joins TRBV29-1 to TRBJ1-1, with a tentative D call TRBD1 (6 bases). The CDR3 length is 12 residues. V was pared by 7 bases and J by 5 bases, with 14 bases between. The V gene's germline CDR1 is SQVTM and CDR2 ANQGSEA. The CDR3 sequence: CSATGFVTEAFF. Here the CDR3 DNA reads TGCAGCGCAACAGGGTTTGTTACTGAAGCTTTCTTT.

The gene calls are TRBV9 and TRBJ2-1; tentative D call: TRBD1 (6 bases). This CDR3 is built from 15 residues. With 3 bases removed from V and 0 bases from J, the gap between germline ends came to 10 bases. CDR1 and CDR2 from the germline V gene are SGDLS and YYNGEE. The chain's CDR3 is CASSATGSSYNEQFF. The DNA for the CDR3 is TGTGCCAGCAGCGCTACAGGGAGCTCCTACAATGAGCAGTTCTTC.

The J gene is TRBJ2-1, the V gene TRBV6-5; 10 bases are shared with TRBD1. CDR1 and CDR2 from the germline V gene are MNHEY and SVGAGI. After removal of 6 bases from V and 7 bases from J, the junction contained 9 bases not matched to a gene. CDR3 size: 15 residues. The CDR3 protein is CASSRDRGEGNEQFF. The CDR3 bases are TGTGCCAGCAGCCGGGACAGGGGAGAGGGGAATGAGCAGTTCTTC.

This chain links TRBV12-5 with TRBJ1-5; no clear D gene. V lost 6 bases, J lost 5 bases, and 20 bases lay in between. Germline CDR1 reads LGHNT; CDR2 reads FRNRAP. CDR3 length equals 16 residues. The CDR3 DNA sequence: TGTGCTAGTGGCCTGCGGACCGGGGTAGGCGATCAGCCCCAGCATTTT. Encoded protein: CASGLRTGVGDQPQHF.

V usage is TRBV5-1 and J usage is TRBJ2-7; D is uncertain. The CDR3 contains 14 residues. The V gene's germline CDR1 is SGHRS and CDR2 YFSETQ. Trimming left V 4 bases short and J 0 bases short, with 11 bases between. CDR3 protein: CASSRTRSSYEQYF. CDR3 nucleotides: TGCGCCAGCAGCCGAACGAGGTCCTCCTACGAGCAGTACTTC.